A few counts support the clone carrying this T cell receptor beta chain. The antigen remains undetermined. The data were obtained in a study of T cells in Graves' hyperthyroidism and ophthalmopathy. TCR beta CDR3 sequences were amplified from RNA transcripts. TCR CDR3 regions were first amplified by RT-PCR with HTBI primers. Using its own MiXCR run on the multiplex PCR reads, TCRdb lists one record per CDR3 protein. Among about 580,000 distinct CDR3 sequences listed, under 60% were seen once. Germline V lookup: CDR1 SQVTM, CDR2 ANQGSEA. The CDR3 runs to 16 residues. Trimming took off 4 bases at V and 1 base at J, with 17 bases between the two ends. Study-wide findings and caveats: Prediction of ophthalmopathy progression came a median roughly 6.4 months pre-onset. Researchers found most expanded thyroid clonotypes above 0.001 in blood as well.

The chain uses TRBV29-1 and TRBJ2-1, with TRBD2 as a possible D gene (6 bases). The receptor's source is a woman aged 18 to 35 with Graves' hyperthyroidism. The sample was peripheral blood or thyroid tissue (not recorded which). In DNA, the CDR3 is TGCAGCGTTGTGTGGGAGGATCGCAGGTCCTACAATGAGCAGTTCTTC. Protein product: CSVVWEDRRSYNEQFF.